This entry lists 19 T cell receptor beta chains sequenced from one sample in a study of technical replicates of blood from a few donors. The protocol was immunoSEQ multiplex PCR, while the TCRdb copy is restricted to in-frame clones and leaves out a portion. Of about 68,000 clones listed, nearly 98% are singletons. Sample: T cells isolated from PBMCs. These receptors were collected from a human donor in good health.

For this clone: One end of the junction is discordant with germline, which a read error may explain. The rearrangement uses TRBV5-4 and TRBJ2-7, with 10 bases fitting TRBD1. There are 14 residues in the CDR3. Germline assignment: CDR1 SGHNT and CDR2 YYREEE (reference sequence). The CDR3 DNA reads as TGTGCCAGCAGTTTGGGACAGGGGAGTTACGAGCAGTACTTC. The encoded protein is CASSLGQGSYEQYF.

The rearrangement joins TRBV19 to TRBJ2-5, with 7 positions matching TRBD1. V trimming: 7 bases; J trimming: 0 bases; junction bases outside the gene matches: 5. The germline gives CDR1 LNHDA, CDR2 SQIVND (reference sequence). The CDR3 covers 14 residues. The DNA for the CDR3 is TGTGCCAGTAAGCCAGACAGGGACCAAGAGACCCAGTACTTC. Encoded protein: CASKPDRDQETQYF.

The gene calls are TRBV27 and TRBJ2-7; the D gene is possibly TRBD2 (6 bases). The CDR3 spans 14 residues. The germline CDR1 and CDR2 sequences are MNHEY and SMNVEV (reference sequence). Trimming shortened V by 4 bases and J by 1 base, and 11 bases separated the two germline ends. This chain's CDR3 is CASSWGLESYEQYF. The CDR3 DNA sequence: TGTGCCAGCAGTTGGGGACTCGAATCCTACGAGCAGTACTTC.

This chain joins TRBV4-3 and TRBJ2-5; perhaps TRBD2 as D (5 bases). The CDR3 extends over 15 amino acids. The V gene's germline CDR1 is LGHNA and CDR2 YSLEER. With 1 base removed from V and 5 bases from J, the gap between germline ends came to 14 bases. For the CDR3, the DNA is TGCGCCAGCAGCCAAGTTTTGTCGGGATTGGAGACCCAGTACTTC. Residues: CASSQVLSGLETQYF.

The V and J genes are TRBV6-5 and TRBJ2-4; D ambiguous. This CDR3 is 15 amino acids long. V lost 6 bases to trimming and J lost 0 bases, with 12 bases between them. Germline V gene lookup returns CDR1 MNHEY and CDR2 SVGAGI. The CDR3 reads CASSPTLLAKNIQYF. Written as DNA, the CDR3 is TGTGCCAGCAGCCCCACGTTACTAGCCAAAAACATTCAGTACTTC.

This chain links TRBV14 with TRBJ2-3; D remains unclear. The length of the CDR3 is 13 residues. Germline CDR1 SGHDN, CDR2 FVKESK. Trimming pared 4 bases from V and 0 bases from J, leaving 5 bases between. CDR3 in DNA: TGTGCCAGCAGCCTTCAGAGCACAGATACGCAGTATTTT. It is translated as CASSLQSTDTQYF.

The chain links TRBV10-3 to TRBJ1-5; D is unresolved. V lost 1 base, J lost 7 bases, and 8 bases lay in between. Looked up from germline, CDR1 is ENHRY and CDR2 is SYGVKD. The CDR3 sequence is 13 residues long. Here the CDR3 reads CAISEYEEQPQHF. The CDR3 DNA is TGTGCCATCAGTGAGTACGAGGAACAGCCCCAGCATTTT.

The chain is built from TRBV9 and TRBJ1-2, with D possibly TRBD1 on 6 matching bases. Trimming stripped 0 bases from V and 0 bases from J, with 15 bases between. CDR3 length: 17 amino acids. Germline assignment: CDR1 SGDLS and CDR2 YYNGEE. The DNA of the CDR3 is TGTGCCAGCAGCGTAGGCGGACAGACTCCACCTAACTATGGCTACACCTTC. It translates to CASSVGGQTPPNYGYTF.

The genes are TRBV7-9 and TRBJ2-2; 7 bases are shared with TRBD2. The CDR3 is 14 residues long. V lost 5 bases and J lost 1; bases outside the gene matches: 1. Germline lookup yields CDR1 SEHNR and CDR2 FQNEAQ (reference sequence). The DNA for the CDR3 is TGTGCCAGCAGCACGGGGGGGAACACCGGGGAGCTGTTTTTT. It translates to CASSTGGNTGELFF.

The CDR3 nucleotides are TGTGCCAGCAGGGGGGGACAGGGCCCCGAGACCCAGTACTTC. Protein sequence: CASRGGQGPETQYF. This chain links TRBV7-9 with TRBJ2-5, with TRBD1 identical over 9 bases. Germline CDR1 SEHNR, CDR2 FQNEAQ (reference sequence). V lost 6 bases and J lost 5; bases outside the gene matches: 7. The CDR3 is 14 residues long.

This chain uses TRBV5-6 with TRBJ2-7; TRBD1 might be the D (6 bases). Germline CDR1 is SGHDT and CDR2 is YYEEEE. V lost 4 bases, J lost 4 bases, and 12 bases lay in between. The CDR3 totals 13 residues. The CDR3 DNA is TGTGCCAGCAGCCGGACAGTTCTTTACGAGCAGTACTTC. Amino acids: CASSRTVLYEQYF. Filled out from reference TRBV5-6 and TRBJ2-7, the complete variable domain reads DAGVTQSPTHLIKTRGQQVTLRCSPKSGHDTVSWYQQALGQGPQFIFQYYEEEERQRGNFPDRFSGHQFPNYSSELNVNALLLGDSALYLCASSRTVLYEQYFGPGTRLTVT.

A single count supports this clone. The J gene is TRBJ1-2, the V gene TRBV6-4; tentative D call: TRBD1 (6 bases). This CDR3 is 11 amino acids long. V gave up 8 bases and J gave up 8 bases, with 12 bases separating them. Germline values: CDR1 MRHNA, CDR2 SNTAGT. The CDR3 DNA reads TGTGCCAGCTCACAGGGACGCGGCTACACCTTC. Amino acids: CASSQGRGYTF.

This chain links TRBV29-1 with TRBJ2-4; TRBD1 aligns across 9 bases. The junction had 15 bases not matched to a gene; V was cut back by 8 bases and J by 7 bases. Germline V gene lookup returns CDR1 SQVTM and CDR2 ANQGSEA. The CDR3 extends over 15 amino acids. The CDR3 region is CSILTGTGRGNIQYF. The DNA for the CDR3 is TGCAGCATCTTAACCGGGACAGGGCGGGGGAACATTCAGTACTTC.

The V gene is TRBV25-1, the J gene TRBJ1-2, with TRBD1 as a possible D gene (6 bases). The CDR3 sequence is 13 residues long. V was trimmed by 3 bases and J by 8 bases, leaving 13 bases between them. CDR1 is MGHDK, CDR2 SYGVNS, per germline. The CDR3 DNA is TGTGCCAGCAGTGAGGGGGGGCGAGGGGGCTACACCTTC. It is translated as CASSEGGRGGYTF.

CDR3 in amino acids: CASSYSRDRGDTQYF. The CDR3 bases are TGTGCCAGCAGTTACTCGCGGGACCGAGGAGATACGCAGTATTTT. The chain joins TRBV6-5 to TRBJ2-3; D might be TRBD2 (6 bases). This CDR3 is 15 amino acids long. Germline lookup yields CDR1 MNHEY and CDR2 SVGAGI. Trimming cost V 0 bases and J 5 bases, with 12 bases left between them.

V and J are TRBV7-8 and TRBJ2-3; D perhaps matches TRBD2 (5 bases). This CDR3 is built from 15 residues. V lost 5 bases to trimming and J lost 1 base, with 13 bases between them. Germline V gene data show CDR1 as SGHVS and CDR2 as FQNEAQ. CDR3 loop: CASSLRGSGTDTQYF. The CDR3 nucleotides are TGTGCCAGCAGCCTTCGGGGTAGCGGCACAGATACGCAGTATTTT.

The chain links TRBV7-2 to TRBJ2-1, with 7 bases lining up with TRBD2. The CDR3 is 14 amino acids. The V and J ends lost 8 bases and 2 bases, in that order; junction bases with no gene match: 6. Germline CDR1 and CDR2: SGHTA and FQGNSA. CDR3 sequence: CASRGRATYNEQFF. DNA of the CDR3: TGTGCCAGCCGGGGGAGGGCTACCTACAATGAGCAGTTCTTC.

The chain recombines TRBV7-6 with TRBJ2-5; D gene ambiguous. The V gene lost 4 bases and the J gene lost 3 bases, with 9 bases spanning the gap. This CDR3 has 13 amino acids. The V gene's germline CDR1 is SGHVS and CDR2 FNYEAQ. The CDR3, as DNA: TGTGCCAGCAGCTCAACCCAGGAAGAGACCCAGTACTTC. This sequence encodes CASSSTQEETQYF.

This clone was observed a single time. The rearrangement joins TRBV27 to TRBJ2-1; 12 positions match TRBD2. Germline V gene sequence: CDR1 MNHEY, CDR2 SMNVEV (reference sequence). CDR3 length: 18 amino acids. J lost 0 bases, V lost 8 bases, and 11 bases had no gene match. CDR3 in DNA: TGTGCCAGCCTTTGGACTAGCGGGGCCAAGAGCTCCTACAATGAGCAGTTCTTC. Protein: CASLWTSGAKSSYNEQFF.